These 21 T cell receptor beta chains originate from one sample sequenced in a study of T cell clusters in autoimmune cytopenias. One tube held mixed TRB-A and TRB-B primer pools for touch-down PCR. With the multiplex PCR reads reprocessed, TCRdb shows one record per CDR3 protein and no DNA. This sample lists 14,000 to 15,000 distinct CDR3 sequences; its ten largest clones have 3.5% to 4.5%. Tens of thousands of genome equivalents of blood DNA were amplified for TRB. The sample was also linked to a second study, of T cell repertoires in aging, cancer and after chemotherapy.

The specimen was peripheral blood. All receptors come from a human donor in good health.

The CDR3 sequence is CMAGDWDEQFF. The rearrangement uses TRBV30 and TRBJ2-1; TCRdb's D gene call, TRBD1, goes unchecked for lack of DNA. Germline CDR1 reads GTSNPN; CDR2 reads SVGIG (reference sequence). The length of the CDR3 is 11 residues.

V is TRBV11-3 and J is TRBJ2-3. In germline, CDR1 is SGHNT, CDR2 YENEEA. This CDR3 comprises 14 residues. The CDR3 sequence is CASSLRASTDTQYF.

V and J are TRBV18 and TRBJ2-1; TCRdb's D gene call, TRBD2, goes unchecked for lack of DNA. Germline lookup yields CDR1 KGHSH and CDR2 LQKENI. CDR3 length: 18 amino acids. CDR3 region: CASSPVSGRGFGYNEQFF.

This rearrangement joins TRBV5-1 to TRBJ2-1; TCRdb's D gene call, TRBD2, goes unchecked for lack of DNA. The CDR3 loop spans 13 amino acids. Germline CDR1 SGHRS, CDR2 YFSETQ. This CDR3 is CASSQPRGDEQFF.

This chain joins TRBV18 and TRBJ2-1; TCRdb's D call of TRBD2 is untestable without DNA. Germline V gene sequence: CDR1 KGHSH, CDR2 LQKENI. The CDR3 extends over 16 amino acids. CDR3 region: CASSPLPTSVSNEQFF.

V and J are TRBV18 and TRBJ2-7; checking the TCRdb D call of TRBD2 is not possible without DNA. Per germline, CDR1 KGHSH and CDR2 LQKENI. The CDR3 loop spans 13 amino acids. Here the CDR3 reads CASSPPTSTEQYF.

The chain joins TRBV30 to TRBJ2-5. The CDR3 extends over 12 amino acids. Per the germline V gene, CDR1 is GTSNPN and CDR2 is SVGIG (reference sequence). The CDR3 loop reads CAWSVLRETQYF.

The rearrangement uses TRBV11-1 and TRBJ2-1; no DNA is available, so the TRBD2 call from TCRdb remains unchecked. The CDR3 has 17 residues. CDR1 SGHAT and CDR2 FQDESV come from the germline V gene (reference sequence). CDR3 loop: CASSLGRGGLAYNEQFF.

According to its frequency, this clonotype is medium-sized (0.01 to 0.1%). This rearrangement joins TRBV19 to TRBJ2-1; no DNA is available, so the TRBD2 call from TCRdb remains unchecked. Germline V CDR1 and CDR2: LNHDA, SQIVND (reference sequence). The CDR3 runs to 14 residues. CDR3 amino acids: CASSAGTSGNEQFF.

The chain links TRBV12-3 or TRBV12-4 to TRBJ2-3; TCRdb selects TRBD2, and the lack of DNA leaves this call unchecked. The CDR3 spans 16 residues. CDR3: CASSPSSGGRTDTQYF.

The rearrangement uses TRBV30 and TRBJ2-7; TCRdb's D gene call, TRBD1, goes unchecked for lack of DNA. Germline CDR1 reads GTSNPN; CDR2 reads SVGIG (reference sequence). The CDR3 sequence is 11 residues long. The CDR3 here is CAWGTRRTQYF.

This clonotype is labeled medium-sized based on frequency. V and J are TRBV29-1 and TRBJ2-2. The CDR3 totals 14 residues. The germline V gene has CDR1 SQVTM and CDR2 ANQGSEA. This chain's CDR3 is CSVVLGRMAGELFF.

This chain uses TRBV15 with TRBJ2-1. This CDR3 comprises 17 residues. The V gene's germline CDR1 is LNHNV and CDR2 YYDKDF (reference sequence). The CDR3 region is CATSRDRGGSSYNEQFF.

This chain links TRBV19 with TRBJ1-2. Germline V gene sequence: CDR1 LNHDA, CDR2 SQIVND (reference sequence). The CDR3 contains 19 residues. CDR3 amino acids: CATSPYLIGEGFRGYGYTF.

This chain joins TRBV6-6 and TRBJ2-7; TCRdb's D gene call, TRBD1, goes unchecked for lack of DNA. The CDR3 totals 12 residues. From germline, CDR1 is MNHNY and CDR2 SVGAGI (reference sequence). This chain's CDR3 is CASRPTGDEQYF.

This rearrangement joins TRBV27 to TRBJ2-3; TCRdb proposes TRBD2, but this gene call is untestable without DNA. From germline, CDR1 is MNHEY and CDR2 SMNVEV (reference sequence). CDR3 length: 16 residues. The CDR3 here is CASSLARAEGTDTQYF.

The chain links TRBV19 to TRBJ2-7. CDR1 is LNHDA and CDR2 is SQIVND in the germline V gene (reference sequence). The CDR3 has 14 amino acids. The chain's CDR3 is CASSIAAGPYEQYF. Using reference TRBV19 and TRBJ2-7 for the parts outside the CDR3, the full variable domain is DGGITQSPKYLFRKEGQNVTLSCEQNLNHDAMYWYRQDPGQGLRLIYYSQIVNDFQKGDIAEGYSVSREKKESFPLTVTSAQKNPTAFYLCASSIAAGPYEQYFGPGTRLTVT.

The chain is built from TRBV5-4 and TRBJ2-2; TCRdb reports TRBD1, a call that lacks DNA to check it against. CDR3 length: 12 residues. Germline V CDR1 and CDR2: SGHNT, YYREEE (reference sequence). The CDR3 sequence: CASSVGAGELFF. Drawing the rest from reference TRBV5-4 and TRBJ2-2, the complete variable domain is ETGVTQSPTHLIKTRGQQVTLRCSSQSGHNTVSWYQQALGQGPQFIFQYYREEENGRGNFPPRFSGLQFPNYSSELNVNALELDDSALYLCASSVGAGELFFGEGSRLTVL.

CDR3: CASSSGLAGELREQFF. The rearrangement links TRBV6-4 to TRBJ2-1; TCRdb gives TRBD2 as the D gene, but with no DNA this cannot be confirmed. The CDR3 has 16 residues. Germline V CDR1 and CDR2: MRHNA, SNTAGT.

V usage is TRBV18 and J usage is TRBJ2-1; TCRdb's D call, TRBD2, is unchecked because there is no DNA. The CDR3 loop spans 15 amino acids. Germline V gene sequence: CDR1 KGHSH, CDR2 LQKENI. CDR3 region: CASSPQLAGGDEQFF. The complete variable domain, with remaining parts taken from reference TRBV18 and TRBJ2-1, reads NAGVMQNPRHLVRRRGQEARLRCSPMKGHSHVYWYRQLPEEGLKFMVYLQKENIIDESGMPKERFSAEFPKEGPSILRIQQVVRGDSAAYFCASSPQLAGGDEQFFGPGTRLTVL.

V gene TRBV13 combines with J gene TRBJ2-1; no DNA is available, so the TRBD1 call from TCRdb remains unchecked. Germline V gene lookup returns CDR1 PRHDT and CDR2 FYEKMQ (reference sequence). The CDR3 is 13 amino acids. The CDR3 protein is CASSLPGYNEQFF.